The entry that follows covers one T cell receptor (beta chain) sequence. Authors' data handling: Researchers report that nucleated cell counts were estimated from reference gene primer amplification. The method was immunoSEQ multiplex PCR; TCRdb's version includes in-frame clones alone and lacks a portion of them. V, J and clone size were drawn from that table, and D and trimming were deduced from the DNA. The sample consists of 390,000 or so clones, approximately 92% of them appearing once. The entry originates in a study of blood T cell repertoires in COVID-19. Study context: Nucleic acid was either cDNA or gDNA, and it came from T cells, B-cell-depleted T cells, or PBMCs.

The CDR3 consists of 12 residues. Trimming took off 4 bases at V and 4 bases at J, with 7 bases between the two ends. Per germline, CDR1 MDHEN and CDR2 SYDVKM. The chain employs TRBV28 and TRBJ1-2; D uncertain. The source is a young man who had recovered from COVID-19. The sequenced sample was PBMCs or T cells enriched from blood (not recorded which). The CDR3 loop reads CASSSQPYGYTF. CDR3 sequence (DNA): TGTGCCAGCAGTTCACAGCCCTATGGCTACACCTTC.